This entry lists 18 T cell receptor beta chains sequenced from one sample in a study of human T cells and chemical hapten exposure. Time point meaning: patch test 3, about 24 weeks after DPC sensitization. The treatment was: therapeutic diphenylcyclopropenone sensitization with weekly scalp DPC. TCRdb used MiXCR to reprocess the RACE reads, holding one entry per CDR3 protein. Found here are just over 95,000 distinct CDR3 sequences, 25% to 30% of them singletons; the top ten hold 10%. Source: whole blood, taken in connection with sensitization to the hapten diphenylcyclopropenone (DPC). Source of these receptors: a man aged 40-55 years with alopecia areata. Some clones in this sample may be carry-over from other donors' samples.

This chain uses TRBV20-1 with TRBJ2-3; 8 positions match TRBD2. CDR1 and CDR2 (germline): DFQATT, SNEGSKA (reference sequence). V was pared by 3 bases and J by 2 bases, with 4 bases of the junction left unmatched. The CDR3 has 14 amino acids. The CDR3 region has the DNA TGCAGTGCTAGGAAGCGGGGGATCACAGATACGCAGTATTTT. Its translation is CSARKRGITDTQYF.

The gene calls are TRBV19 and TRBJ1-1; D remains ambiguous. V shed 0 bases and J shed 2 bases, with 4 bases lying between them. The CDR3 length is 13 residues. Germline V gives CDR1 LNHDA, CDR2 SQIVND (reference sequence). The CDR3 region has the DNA TGTGCCAGTAGTATAGATCATAACACTGAAGCTTTCTTT. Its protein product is CASSIDHNTEAFF.

The CDR3 DNA is TGTGCCAGCACTGCCATCCCGACTAGCCAAGAGACCCAGTACTTC. Encoded protein: CASTAIPTSQETQYF. The chain carries TRBV7-2 and TRBJ2-5; TRBD2 might be the D (6 bases). Germline CDR1 and CDR2: SGHTA and FQGNSA. V lost 7 bases, J lost 1 base, and 16 bases lay in between. CDR3 size: 15 residues. The whole variable domain, remainder taken from reference TRBV7-2 and TRBJ2-5, is GAGVSQSPSNKVTEKGKDVELRCDPISGHTALYWYRQSLGQGLEFLIYFQGNSAPDKSGLPSDRFSAERTGGSVSTLTIQRTQQEDSAVYLCASTAIPTSQETQYFGPGTRLLVL.

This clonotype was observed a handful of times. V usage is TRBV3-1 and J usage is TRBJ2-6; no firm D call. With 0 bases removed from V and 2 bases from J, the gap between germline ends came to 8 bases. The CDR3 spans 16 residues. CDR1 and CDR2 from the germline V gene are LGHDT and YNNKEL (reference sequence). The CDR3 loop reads CASSQEGWAGANVLTF. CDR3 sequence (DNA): TGTGCCAGCAGCCAAGAGGGTTGGGCTGGGGCCAACGTCCTGACTTTC.

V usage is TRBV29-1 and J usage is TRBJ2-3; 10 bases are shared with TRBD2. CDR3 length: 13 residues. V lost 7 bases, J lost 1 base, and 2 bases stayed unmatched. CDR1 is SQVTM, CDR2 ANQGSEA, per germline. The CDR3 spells CSAGTSGTDTQYF. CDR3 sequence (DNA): TGCAGCGCCGGGACTAGCGGCACAGATACGCAGTATTTT.

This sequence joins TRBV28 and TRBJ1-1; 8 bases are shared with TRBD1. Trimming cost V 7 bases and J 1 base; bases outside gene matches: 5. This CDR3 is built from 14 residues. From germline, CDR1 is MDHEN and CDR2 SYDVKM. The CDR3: CASIPGQENTEAFF. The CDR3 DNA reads TGTGCCAGCATCCCGGGACAGGAGAACACTGAAGCTTTCTTT.

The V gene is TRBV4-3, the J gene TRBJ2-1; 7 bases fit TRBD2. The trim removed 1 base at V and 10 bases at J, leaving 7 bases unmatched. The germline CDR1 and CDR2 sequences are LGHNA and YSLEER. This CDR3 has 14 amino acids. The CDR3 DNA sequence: TGCGCCAGCAGCCAAGTGGGAGGGCCGGGAGAGCAGTTCTTC. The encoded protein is CASSQVGGPGEQFF.

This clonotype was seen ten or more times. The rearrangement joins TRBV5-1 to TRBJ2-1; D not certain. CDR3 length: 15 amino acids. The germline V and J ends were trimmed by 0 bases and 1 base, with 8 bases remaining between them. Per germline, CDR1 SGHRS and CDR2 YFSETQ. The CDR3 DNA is TGCGCCAGCAGCTTGGATGGGGTGTCCTACAATGAGCAGTTCTTC. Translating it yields CASSLDGVSYNEQFF.

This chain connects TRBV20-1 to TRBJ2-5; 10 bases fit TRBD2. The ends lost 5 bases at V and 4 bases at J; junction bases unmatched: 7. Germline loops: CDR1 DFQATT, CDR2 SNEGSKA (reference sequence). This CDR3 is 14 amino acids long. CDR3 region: CSADIAGGGETQYF. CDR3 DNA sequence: TGCAGTGCTGACATAGCGGGAGGTGGAGAGACCCAGTACTTC.

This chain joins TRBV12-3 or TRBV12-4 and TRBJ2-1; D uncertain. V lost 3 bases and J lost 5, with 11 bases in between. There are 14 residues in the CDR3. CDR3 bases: TGTGCCAGCAGTTTCTCACAGCTCAACAATGAGCAGTTCTTC. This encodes CASSFSQLNNEQFF.

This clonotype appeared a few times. This CDR3 reads CASAVSGLVGEKLFF. The DNA for the CDR3 is TGTGCCAGCGCCGTTTCGGGGCTAGTTGGCGAAAAACTGTTTTTT. The J gene is TRBJ1-4, the V gene TRBV27, with D possibly matching TRBD1 (5 bases). The germline V gene has CDR1 MNHEY and CDR2 SMNVEV (reference sequence). CDR3 length: 15 residues. Between the trimmed V and J ends, which lost 8 bases and 8 bases, there was a span of 21 bases. Using reference TRBV27 and TRBJ1-4 for the parts outside the CDR3, the full variable domain is EAQVTQNPRYLITVTGKKLTVTCSQNMNHEYMSWYRQDPGLGLRQIYYSMNVEVTDKGDVPEGYKVSRKEKRNFPLILESPSPNQTSLYFCASAVSGLVGEKLFFGSGTQLSVL.

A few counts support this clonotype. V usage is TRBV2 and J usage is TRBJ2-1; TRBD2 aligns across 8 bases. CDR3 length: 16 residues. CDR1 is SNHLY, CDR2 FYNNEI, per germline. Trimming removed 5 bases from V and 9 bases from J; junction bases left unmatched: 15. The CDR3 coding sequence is TGTGCCAGCAGTTCGACCGGGACTAGTAGGGTAGGTGAGCAGTTCTTC. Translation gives CASSSTGTSRVGEQFF. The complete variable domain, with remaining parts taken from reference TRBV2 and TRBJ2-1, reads EPEVTQTPSHQVTQMGQEVILRCVPISNHLYFYWYRQILGQKVEFLVSFYNNEISEKSEIFDDQFSVERPDGSNFTLKIRSTKLEDSAMYFCASSSTGTSRVGEQFFGPGTRLTVL.

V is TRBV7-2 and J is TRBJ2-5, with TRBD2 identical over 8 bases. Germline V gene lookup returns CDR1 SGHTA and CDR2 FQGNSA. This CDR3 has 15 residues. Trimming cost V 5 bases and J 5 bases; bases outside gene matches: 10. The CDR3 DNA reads TGTGCCAGCAGCCGAACGGGGGGGTCCGTGGAGACCCAGTACTTC. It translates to CASSRTGGSVETQYF.

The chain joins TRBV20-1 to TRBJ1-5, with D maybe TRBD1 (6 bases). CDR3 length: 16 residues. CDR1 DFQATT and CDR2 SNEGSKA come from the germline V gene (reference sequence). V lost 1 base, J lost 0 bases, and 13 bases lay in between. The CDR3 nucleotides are TGCAGTGCTAGAGCCACCGGACAGATTAGCAATCAGCCCCAGCATTTT. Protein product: CSARATGQISNQPQHF.

Here the CDR3 DNA reads TGTGCCAGCAGTTTAGGAGCTAGTTCTGGTGAGCAGTTCTTC. This codes for CASSLGASSGEQFF. V and J are TRBV12-3 or TRBV12-4 and TRBJ2-1; D not certain. V lost 1 base, J lost 9 bases, and 13 bases lay in between. The CDR3 loop spans 14 amino acids.

The CDR3 bases are TGTGCCAGCAGCTGTTCTGAAAAACTGTTTTTT. The encoded protein is CASSCSEKLFF. This chain links TRBV7-2 with TRBJ1-4; D is uncertain. V lost 4 bases and J 7 bases, leaving 4 bases between the germline ends. Germline CDR1 reads SGHTA; CDR2 reads FQGNSA. This CDR3 comprises 11 residues.

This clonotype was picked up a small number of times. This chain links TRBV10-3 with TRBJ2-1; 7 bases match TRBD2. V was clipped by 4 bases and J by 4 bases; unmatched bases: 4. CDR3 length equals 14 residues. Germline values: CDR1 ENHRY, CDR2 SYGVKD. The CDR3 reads CAISGGTIYNEQFF. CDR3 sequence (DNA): TGTGCCATCAGTGGAGGGACTATTTACAATGAGCAGTTCTTC.

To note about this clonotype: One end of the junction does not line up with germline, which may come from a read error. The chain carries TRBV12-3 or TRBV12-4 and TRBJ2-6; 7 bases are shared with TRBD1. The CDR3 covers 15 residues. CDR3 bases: TGTGCTAGCAGTTTAAGGGGGCCTGGGGCCAACGTCCTGACTTTC. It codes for CASSLRGPGANVLTF.